A single sample is the source of the 26 T cell receptor beta chains below, sequenced in a study of T cell responses to AZD1222 COVID-19 vaccine. TCRdb keeps only in-frame clones here, not all; method: immunoSEQ multiplex PCR. The sample holds some 150,000 clones, approximately 78% seen once. Material: peripheral blood, obtained on day 0 of MenACWY control vaccination. The receptors derive from an adult in good health.

V is TRBV11-2 and J is TRBJ1-4; a weak D match, TRBD1 (5 bases). Per germline, CDR1 SGHAT and CDR2 FQNNGV. V lost 5 bases, J lost 0 bases, and 16 bases lay in between. The CDR3 loop spans 17 amino acids. The DNA for the CDR3 is TGTGCCAGCAGCACAGGACACAAACTTGCAACTAATGAAAAACTGTTTTTT. Translating gives CASSTGHKLATNEKLFF.

The V and J genes are TRBV28 and TRBJ2-3; 7 bases agree with TRBD2. Germline lookup yields CDR1 MDHEN and CDR2 SYDVKM. This CDR3 spans 15 amino acids. Trimming cost V 5 bases and J 5 bases; bases outside gene matches: 10. The CDR3 nucleotides are TGTGCCAGCAGTCTGAGCGGGGCCGTGGTAGATACGCAGTATTTT. Translating it yields CASSLSGAVVDTQYF.

This clone appeared a few times. The J gene is TRBJ1-1, the V gene TRBV5-1; D is uncertain. V was clipped by 4 bases and J by 5 bases, with 24 bases between them. This CDR3 contains 17 residues. Germline values: CDR1 SGHRS, CDR2 YFSETQ. The CDR3 is CASSESDPEGLETEAFF. The CDR3 region has the DNA TGCGCCAGCAGCGAATCGGACCCAGAGGGATTAGAAACTGAAGCTTTCTTT.

The chain couples TRBV28 to TRBJ1-5; D is perhaps TRBD1 (5 bases). Germline values: CDR1 MDHEN, CDR2 SYDVKM. The CDR3 runs to 19 residues. V was shortened by 1 base and J by 4 bases, with 23 bases between the two germline ends. This CDR3 is CASSLFGHKGRVRNQPQHF. The CDR3 bases are TGTGCCAGCAGTTTATTCGGACATAAGGGGCGAGTCCGGAATCAGCCCCAGCATTTT.

The DNA of the CDR3 is TGCGCCAGCAGTCTCCCCGGAGAGACCCAGTACTTC. Its translation: CASSLPGETQYF. The chain joins TRBV5-1 to TRBJ2-5; no reliable D call. Trimming stripped 5 bases from V and 4 bases from J, with 9 bases between. The CDR3 covers 12 residues. The germline V gene has CDR1 SGHRS and CDR2 YFSETQ.

The rearrangement joins TRBV5-4 to TRBJ2-5; 12 bases line up with TRBD2. Trimming cost V 4 bases and J 2 bases; bases outside gene matches: 6. Germline values: CDR1 SGHNT, CDR2 YYREEE (reference sequence). This CDR3 comprises 16 residues. In DNA form, the CDR3 reads TGTGCCAGCAGCGAAGTGCTAGCGGGGGGGCAAGAGACCCAGTACTTC. Amino acids: CASSEVLAGGQETQYF.

The CDR3 DNA reads TGTGCCAGCAGTTTGGTAAGGGTCAATCAGCCCCAGCATTTT. It yields the protein CASSLVRVNQPQHF. This chain joins TRBV28 and TRBJ1-5, with no clear D. The V gene lost 3 bases and the J gene lost 3 bases, with 9 bases spanning the gap. CDR1 MDHEN and CDR2 SYDVKM come from the germline V gene. The CDR3 loop spans 14 amino acids.

The chain recombines TRBV5-4 with TRBJ2-5; possibly TRBD2 for D (6 bases). Germline lookup yields CDR1 SGHNT and CDR2 YYREEE (reference sequence). This CDR3 contains 15 residues. Trimming removed 2 bases from V and 2 bases from J, with 13 bases in between. CDR3: CASSLLAYGQETQYF. In DNA form, the CDR3 reads TGTGCCAGCAGCTTACTAGCCTATGGGCAAGAGACCCAGTACTTC.

In its sample, this clone was seen a few times. The CDR3 DNA is TGTGCCAGTAGTATCGGGACGGATAATTCACCCCTCCACTTT. This gives the protein CASSIGTDNSPLHF. V and J are TRBV19 and TRBJ1-6, with TRBD1 as a possible D gene (5 bases). The V end lost 3 bases, the J end lost 5 bases, and 8 bases lay between the germline ends. CDR1 LNHDA and CDR2 SQIVND come from the germline V gene (reference sequence). The CDR3 contains 14 residues.

About this clone: The sample has other DNA sequences that encode this CDR3 too. The genes are TRBV9 and TRBJ1-6; D is perhaps TRBD1 (6 bases). CDR1 and CDR2 from the germline V gene are SGDLS and YYNGEE. Trimming left V 0 bases short and J 10 bases short, with 20 bases between. The CDR3 consists of 17 residues. CDR3 DNA sequence: TGTGCCAGCAGCGTAGACCTCTTAACAGGGCCCAACTCACCCCTCCACTTT. It codes for CASSVDLLTGPNSPLHF.

This chain uses TRBV5-4 with TRBJ1-1; D unresolved. The CDR3 covers 13 residues. Trimming took 5 bases from V and 7 from J, leaving 15 bases between them. Germline V lookup: CDR1 SGHNT, CDR2 YYREEE (reference sequence). CDR3 coding DNA: TGTGCCAGCAGACTCGACGCGATTAGTGAAGCTTTCTTT. It yields the protein CASRLDAISEAFF.

This rearrangement joins TRBV18 to TRBJ1-1; D perhaps matches TRBD1 (6 bases). Germline assignment: CDR1 KGHSH and CDR2 LQKENI. The CDR3 consists of 15 residues. Trimming stripped 2 bases from V and 6 bases from J, with 16 bases between. The CDR3 DNA reads TGTGCCAGCTCACCAGATAATGGGGGGGGCCCTGAAGCTTTCTTT. It translates to CASSPDNGGGPEAFF.

The chain joins TRBV5-6 to TRBJ1-2, with TRBD1 as a possible D gene (5 bases). Between the trimmed V and J ends, which lost 0 bases and 4 bases, there was a span of 10 bases. This CDR3 spans 14 amino acids. From germline, CDR1 is SGHDT and CDR2 YYEEEE. The CDR3 region is CASSLAEGLYGYTF. CDR3 DNA: TGTGCCAGCAGCTTGGCCGAGGGACTCTATGGCTACACCTTC.

This chain joins TRBV9 and TRBJ2-1, with TRBD1 matching 11 bases. Germline V gene sequence: CDR1 SGDLS, CDR2 YYNGEE. The CDR3 extends over 19 amino acids. The V segment lost 0 bases and the J segment 7 bases; nucleotides outside the gene matches: 15. The CDR3 nucleotides are TGTGCCAGCAGCGTAGCTAGGTGGACCGGGACAGGGGGAATGAATGAGCAGTTCTTC. This sequence encodes CASSVARWTGTGGMNEQFF.

The J gene is TRBJ2-2, the V gene TRBV15; 8 bases are shared with TRBD2. V gave up 4 bases and J gave up 0 bases; unmatched junction bases: 1. The CDR3 has 15 residues. Germline loops: CDR1 LNHNV, CDR2 YYDKDF (reference sequence). Here the CDR3 DNA reads TGTGCCACCAGCATACTAGCGGCGAACACCGGGGAGCTGTTTTTT. Protein product: CATSILAANTGELFF.

V gene TRBV10-3 combines with J gene TRBJ1-2; a weak D match, TRBD1 (6 bases). The CDR3 loop spans 13 amino acids. The V and J ends lost 6 bases and 3 bases respectively, with 11 bases between them. Germline CDR1 reads ENHRY; CDR2 reads SYGVKD. CDR3 region: CAIRPRQDYGYTF. The CDR3 coding sequence is TGTGCCATCAGACCCAGACAGGACTATGGCTACACCTTC.

In this sample, this clone turned up a few times. V gene TRBV18 combines with J gene TRBJ2-2; D gene unclear. V gave up 3 bases and J gave up 0 bases, with 8 bases separating them. Germline CDR1 and CDR2: KGHSH and LQKENI. CDR3 length equals 15 residues. DNA of the CDR3: TGTGCCAGCTCACCGGAACACGCGAACACCGGGGAGCTGTTTTTT. Translation gives CASSPEHANTGELFF.

The J gene is TRBJ2-3, the V gene TRBV29-1, with TRBD2 as a possible D gene (6 bases). Germline V lookup: CDR1 SQVTM, CDR2 ANQGSEA. V lost 7 bases to trimming and J lost 0 bases, with 11 bases between them. CDR3 size: 13 residues. Here the CDR3 DNA reads TGCAGCGGACGACTAGATAGCACAGATACGCAGTATTTT. This codes for CSGRLDSTDTQYF.

The chain joins TRBV6-5 to TRBJ1-1, with D unresolved. The V gene lost 2 bases and the J gene lost 1 base, with 11 bases spanning the gap. This CDR3 spans 15 amino acids. Germline CDR1 is MNHEY and CDR2 is SVGAGI. The CDR3 is CASSYDPSRNTEAFF. In nucleotides, the CDR3 is TGTGCCAGCAGTTACGACCCAAGTCGGAACACTGAAGCTTTCTTT.

The chain carries TRBV10-2 and TRBJ2-3; perhaps TRBD2 as D (5 bases). Trimming cost V 4 bases and J 5 bases, with 7 bases left between them. Germline CDR1 is WSHSY and CDR2 is SAAADI. The CDR3 is 12 amino acids. The CDR3 loop is CASSVAGDTQYF. In nucleotides, the CDR3 is TGCGCCAGCAGTGTGGCGGGAGATACGCAGTATTTT.

The chain carries TRBV7-9 and TRBJ1-3, with D hard to call. The germline CDR1 and CDR2 sequences are SEHNR and FQNEAQ (reference sequence). The CDR3 has 14 residues. The V end lost 2 bases, the J end lost 7 bases, and 12 bases lay between the germline ends. The DNA of the CDR3 is TGTGCCAGCAGCTTACGGGCAGGAGGGAACACCATATATTTT. Translating gives CASSLRAGGNTIYF.

The V and J genes are TRBV5-6 and TRBJ1-6; TRBD1 aligns across 8 bases. Per the germline V gene, CDR1 is SGHDT and CDR2 is YYEEEE. CDR3 length: 16 residues. Germline trimming cut 5 bases from V and 6 bases from J; bases unmatched to any gene: 10. CDR3 DNA sequence: TGTGCCAGCAGGCCAAGGCACAGGGGGGCTAATTCACCCCTCCACTTT. Translated: CASRPRHRGANSPLHF. The complete variable domain, with remaining parts taken from reference TRBV5-6 and TRBJ1-6, reads DAGVTQSPTHLIKTRGQQVTLRCSPKSGHDTVSWYQQALGQGPQFIFQYYEEEERQRGNFPDRFSGHQFPNYSSELNVNALLLGDSALYLCASRPRHRGANSPLHFGNGTRLTVT.

The chain is built from TRBV5-4 and TRBJ2-3; 8 bases agree with TRBD2. The CDR3 loop spans 17 amino acids. Germline CDR1 and CDR2: SGHNT and YYREEE (reference sequence). The ends lost 2 bases at V and 2 bases at J; junction bases unmatched: 10. Here the CDR3 reads CASSLPIAGRTTDTQYF. As DNA, the CDR3 is TGTGCCAGCAGCTTACCCATAGCGGGGCGTACCACAGATACGCAGTATTTT.

The chain couples TRBV7-9 to TRBJ2-2; TRBD1 matches at 8 bases. J was trimmed by 8 bases and V by 4 bases; bases with no gene match: 15. This CDR3 is 17 amino acids long. Germline V gene lookup returns CDR1 SEHNR and CDR2 FQNEAQ (reference sequence). The DNA for the CDR3 is TGTGCCAGCAGCTCAACCCCCCCCGGGACAGGAGGTGGGGAGCTGTTTTTT. It translates to CASSSTPPGTGGGELFF.

The J gene is TRBJ1-5, the V gene TRBV7-8, with a possible D match to TRBD1 (5 bases). The germline CDR1 and CDR2 sequences are SGHVS and FQNEAQ. Trimming left V 5 bases short and J 7 bases short, with 18 bases between. This CDR3 is built from 15 residues. For the CDR3, the DNA is TGTGCCAGCAGCCCGGGTGGAGGGGTCCCCCAGCCCCAGCATTTT. It encodes CASSPGGGVPQPQHF.

The J gene is TRBJ2-1, the V gene TRBV24-1, with 11 bases lining up with TRBD2. The trim removed 7 bases at V and 8 bases at J, leaving 3 bases unmatched. The CDR3 is 13 residues long. From germline, CDR1 is KGHDR and CDR2 SFDVKD. The CDR3 nucleotides are TGTGCCACCAGAACTAGCGGGGGCGATGAGCAGTTCTTC. Protein sequence: CATRTSGGDEQFF.